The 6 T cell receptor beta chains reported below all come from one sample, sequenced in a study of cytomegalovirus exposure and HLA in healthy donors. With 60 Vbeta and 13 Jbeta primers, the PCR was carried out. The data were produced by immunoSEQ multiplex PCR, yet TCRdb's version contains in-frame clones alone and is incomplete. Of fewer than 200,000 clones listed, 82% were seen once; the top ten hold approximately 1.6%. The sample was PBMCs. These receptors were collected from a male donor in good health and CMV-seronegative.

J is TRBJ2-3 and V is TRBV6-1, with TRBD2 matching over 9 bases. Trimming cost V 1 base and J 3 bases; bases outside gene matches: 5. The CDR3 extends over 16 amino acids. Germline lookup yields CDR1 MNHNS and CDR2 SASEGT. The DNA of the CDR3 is TGTGCCAGCAGTGAAGATGGACTAGCGTTAACAGATACGCAGTATTTT. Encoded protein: CASSEDGLALTDTQYF.

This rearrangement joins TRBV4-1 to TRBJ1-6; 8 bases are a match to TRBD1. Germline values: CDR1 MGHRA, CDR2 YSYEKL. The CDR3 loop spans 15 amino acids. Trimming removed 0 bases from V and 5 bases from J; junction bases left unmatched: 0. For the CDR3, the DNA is TGCGCCAGCAGCCAAGAGGACAGGGATAATTCACCCCTCCACTTT. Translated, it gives CASSQEDRDNSPLHF.

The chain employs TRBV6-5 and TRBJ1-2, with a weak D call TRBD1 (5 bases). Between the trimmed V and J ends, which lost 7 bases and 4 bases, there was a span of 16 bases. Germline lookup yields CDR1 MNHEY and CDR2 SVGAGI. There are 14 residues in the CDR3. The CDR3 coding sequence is TGTGCCAGCAAGACCCAGGGAACACCCTATGGCTACACCTTC. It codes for CASKTQGTPYGYTF.

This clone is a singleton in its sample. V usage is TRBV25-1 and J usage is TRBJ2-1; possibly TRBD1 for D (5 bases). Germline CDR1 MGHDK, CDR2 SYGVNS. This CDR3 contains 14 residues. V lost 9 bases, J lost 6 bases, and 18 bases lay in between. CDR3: CASNPIGAANEQFF. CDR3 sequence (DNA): TGTGCCAGTAATCCTATAGGGGCGGCCAATGAGCAGTTCTTC.

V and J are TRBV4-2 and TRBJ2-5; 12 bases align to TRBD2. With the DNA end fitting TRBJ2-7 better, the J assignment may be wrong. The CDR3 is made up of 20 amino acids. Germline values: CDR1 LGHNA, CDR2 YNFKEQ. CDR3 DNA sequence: TGTGCCAGCAGCCAAGAAACCATCGGACTAGCGGGAACGTTCTCCTACGAGCAGTACTTC. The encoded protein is CASSQETIGLAGTFSYEQYF.

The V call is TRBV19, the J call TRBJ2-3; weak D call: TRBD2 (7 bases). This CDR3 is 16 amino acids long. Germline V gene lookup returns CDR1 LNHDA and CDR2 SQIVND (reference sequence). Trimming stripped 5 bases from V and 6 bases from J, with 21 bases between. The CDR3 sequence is CASSHGGPRGDDTQYF. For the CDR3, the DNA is TGTGCCAGTAGTCACGGGGGGCCGAGGGGTGACGATACGCAGTATTTT.